One and the same sample provided the 25 T cell receptor beta chains below, sequenced in a study of naive and memory T cell subsets (dated by TCRdb to the late 2010s). The research as a whole found: A few larger clonotypes were found in naive repertoires, especially CD8, and these larger clonotypes were possibly memory cells re-expressing CD45RA.

No antigen has been identified for these receptors. Libraries were prepared through UMI-ligation and nested PCR. The sequencing machine was an Illumina MiSeq. The beta constant-region primer was an equimolar mix of two oligonucleotides covering both TRBC1 and TRBC2. The ligated cDNA went through four rounds of PCR with nested alpha and beta constant-region primers together with the SP2 primer. TCRdb reran the public reads through fastp at Q25 and MiXCR, keeping productive beta chains. Identical CDR3 proteins give one entry, which carries the most common genes and DNA. The sample yields 98,000 or so distinct CDR3 sequences; 14% were counted once. The ten largest clones take up approximately 2.8% of the sample. Sequenced material: naive CD8+ T cells from blood. The cell subset or site label of this sample denotes: naive T cells, CD45RA high CD27+. Every receptor here comes from a human donor in good health.

This clonotype was seen many times. The chain is built from TRBV11-1 and TRBJ2-5; D is uncertain. Deletions cut 4 bases from V and 3 bases from J, with 12 bases between. CDR1 and CDR2 from the germline V gene are SGHAT and FQDESV (reference sequence). The CDR3 loop spans 14 amino acids. The chain's CDR3 is CASSSISAEETQYF. In nucleotides, the CDR3 is TGTGCCAGCAGCTCGATCTCGGCGGAAGAGACCCAGTACTTC.

This clonotype has only a few counts. This chain links TRBV7-9 with TRBJ2-6, with D tentatively TRBD1 (6 bases). V lost 4 bases and J lost 4, with 14 bases in between. CDR1 is SEHNR, CDR2 FQNEAQ, per germline (reference sequence). The CDR3 has 16 amino acids. The CDR3 reads CASSSTGSSGANVLTF. Here the CDR3 DNA reads TGTGCCAGCAGCTCCACAGGGTCCTCGGGGGCCAACGTCCTGACTTTC.

The rearrangement links TRBV27 to TRBJ2-7; 11 bases are a match to TRBD2. Germline-derived CDR1 and CDR2 are MNHEY and SMNVEV (reference sequence). This CDR3 has 16 amino acids. V gave up 7 bases and J gave up 7 bases; unmatched junction bases: 15. Here the CDR3 reads CASKFASSGRSGEQYF. The CDR3 region has the DNA TGTGCCAGCAAATTCGCCTCTAGCGGGAGGTCTGGAGAGCAGTACTTC.

This clonotype was seen only a few times. The CDR3 DNA reads TGTGCCAGCAGCACCCAGGGGACCGGGGAGCTGTTTTTT. Protein: CASSTQGTGELFF. V gene TRBV7-2 combines with J gene TRBJ2-2; D perhaps matches TRBD1 (6 bases). The CDR3 is made up of 13 amino acids. Germline CDR1 is SGHTA and CDR2 is FQGNSA. Trimming took off 5 bases at V and 5 bases at J, with 9 bases between the two ends.

The sample holds a few counts of this clonotype. This sequence joins TRBV29-1 and TRBJ2-7, with 7 bases matching TRBD1. Trimming at V came to 3 bases and at J to 3 bases, leaving 5 bases not matched to a gene. CDR3 size: 13 residues. Germline CDR1 is SQVTM and CDR2 is ANQGSEA. CDR3 amino acids: CSVEFRDSYEQYF. The CDR3 DNA reads TGCAGCGTTGAGTTCCGGGACAGCTACGAGCAGTACTTC.

This clonotype occurred many times. V usage is TRBV6-5 and J usage is TRBJ2-1; D might be TRBD2 (6 bases). Trimming shortened V by 2 bases and J by 2 bases, and 13 bases separated the two germline ends. The germline V gene encodes CDR1 MNHEY and CDR2 SVGAGI. This CDR3 is built from 16 residues. CDR3 in amino acids: CASSYREFAPYNEQFF. In DNA, the CDR3 is TGTGCCAGCAGTTACCGGGAGTTCGCCCCCTACAATGAGCAGTTCTTC.

This clonotype appeared a few times. The chain recombines TRBV6-1 with TRBJ2-7, with D maybe TRBD2 (6 bases). CDR3 length: 15 residues. Trimming removed 4 bases at V and 3 bases at J, with 16 bases between. Germline V gene data show CDR1 as MNHNS and CDR2 as SASEGT. The CDR3 sequence: CASSVAGLLSYEQYF. As DNA, the CDR3 is TGTGCCAGCAGTGTCGCGGGACTGTTGAGCTACGAGCAGTACTTC.

This clonotype was observed a few times. V usage is TRBV13 and J usage is TRBJ2-7, with D possibly being TRBD1 or TRBD2 (5 bases each). CDR3 length: 15 residues. The V end lost 3 bases, the J end lost 6 bases, and 18 bases lay between the germline ends. Germline V gene lookup returns CDR1 PRHDT and CDR2 FYEKMQ (reference sequence). The CDR3 spells CASSFPPTQGVEQYF. In nucleotides, the CDR3 is TGTGCCAGCAGCTTTCCCCCTACCCAGGGAGTCGAGCAGTACTTC.

The table lists this clonotype with a few counts. The gene calls are TRBV6-5 and TRBJ2-7; D perhaps matches TRBD2 (6 bases). This CDR3 is 14 amino acids long. V was shortened by 0 bases and J by 5 bases, with 11 bases between the two germline ends. CDR1 is MNHEY, CDR2 SVGAGI, per germline. CDR3 in DNA: TGTGCCAGCAGTTACTCGGAGGGTAGTGACGAGCAGTACTTC. It specifies CASSYSEGSDEQYF.

In this sample, this clonotype turned up once. Since a much larger clone is just one base distant, this may be a read error. The chain employs TRBV7-9 and TRBJ2-3; D is ambiguous. This CDR3 is 12 amino acids long. CDR1 and CDR2 from the germline V gene are SEHNR and FQNEAQ (reference sequence). The CDR3 here is CTSSDIGDTQYF. CDR3 nucleotide sequence: TGTACCAGCAGCGACATAGGAGATACGCAGTATTTT.

The chain uses TRBV3-1 and TRBJ1-1, with TRBD1 as a possible D gene (5 bases). Germline V gene lookup returns CDR1 LGHDT and CDR2 YNNKEL (reference sequence). This CDR3 is built from 16 residues. Trimming stripped 4 bases from V and 5 bases from J, with 20 bases between. CDR3: CASSLTIRESGTEAFF. The CDR3, as DNA: TGTGCCAGCAGCCTAACAATCAGGGAAAGTGGGACTGAAGCTTTCTTT.

This clonotype came up many times. The chain employs TRBV7-6 and TRBJ1-2, with D possibly TRBD1 on 5 matching bases. CDR3 size: 14 residues. Trimming pared 5 bases from V and 4 bases from J, leaving 14 bases between. Germline V lookup: CDR1 SGHVS, CDR2 FNYEAQ. CDR3 sequence reads: CASSPAGGPYGYTF. The CDR3 nucleotides are TGTGCCAGCAGCCCCGCGGGGGGACCCTATGGCTACACCTTC.

This clonotype was seen ten or more times. V gene TRBV15 combines with J gene TRBJ2-7, with a weak D call TRBD1 (6 bases). V lost 3 bases and J 3 bases, leaving 21 bases between the germline ends. The CDR3 is 17 amino acids. Germline V gives CDR1 LNHNV, CDR2 YYDKDF (reference sequence). CDR3 sequence: CATSSPGVRESVYEQYF. The CDR3 nucleotides read TGTGCCACCAGCAGCCCAGGGGTTCGTGAGTCAGTCTACGAGCAGTACTTC.

The J gene is TRBJ2-3, the V gene TRBV6-1; no firm D call. Trimming took off 7 bases at V and 3 bases at J, with 11 bases between the two ends. This CDR3 is built from 13 residues. The germline gives CDR1 MNHNS, CDR2 SASEGT. The CDR3 sequence: CASKTKTTDTQYF. In nucleotides, the CDR3 is TGTGCCAGCAAGACAAAGACTACAGATACGCAGTATTTT.

This clonotype was detected a few times. The chain employs TRBV7-9 and TRBJ1-2; a possible D gene is TRBD1 (5 bases). Germline V gene sequence: CDR1 SEHNR, CDR2 FQNEAQ (reference sequence). V was clipped by 1 base and J by 4 bases, with 10 bases between them. This CDR3 has 14 residues. CDR3 bases: TGTGCCAGCAGCTTAGGGCAGGGAATCTATGGCTACACCTTC. The encoded protein is CASSLGQGIYGYTF.

This clonotype was seen ten or more times. The J gene is TRBJ2-3, the V gene TRBV29-1; 7 positions agree with TRBD1. The CDR3 spans 15 residues. The germline CDR1 and CDR2 sequences are SQVTM and ANQGSEA. With 6 bases clipped from V and 0 bases from J, the junction kept 9 bases outside the gene matches. The CDR3 here is CSVERDSTSTDTQYF. The CDR3 DNA is TGCAGCGTCGAAAGGGACAGCACTAGCACAGATACGCAGTATTTT.

V is TRBV20-1 and J is TRBJ2-1; D remains unclear. In germline, CDR1 is DFQATT, CDR2 SNEGSKA (reference sequence). The CDR3 is 12 residues long. V lost 5 bases, J lost 8 bases, and 13 bases lay in between. CDR3 DNA: TGCAGTGCTCCCCTGGATAGATATGAGCAGTTCTTC. Encoded protein: CSAPLDRYEQFF.

This clonotype was counted many times. The chain links TRBV29-1 to TRBJ2-2; D ambiguous. The CDR3 covers 13 residues. Trimming pared 6 bases from V and 4 bases from J, leaving 12 bases between. Per germline, CDR1 SQVTM and CDR2 ANQGSEA. CDR3 in DNA: TGCAGCGTCCCCCTGGCGCTCACCGGGGAGCTGTTTTTT. Its protein product is CSVPLALTGELFF.

The CDR3 reads CASNILPYNEQFF. The CDR3 DNA reads TGTGCCAGCAATATTTTGCCATACAATGAGCAGTTCTTC. V usage is TRBV2 and J usage is TRBJ2-1; D remains unclear. CDR1 is SNHLY, CDR2 FYNNEI, per germline. Trimming pared 7 bases from V and 4 bases from J, leaving 11 bases between. The CDR3 is made up of 13 amino acids.

This clonotype has more than one count but fewer than ten. The chain combines TRBV10-3 with TRBJ2-5; 11 bases are a match to TRBD1. With 2 bases clipped from V and 4 bases from J, the junction kept 9 bases outside the gene matches. Per the germline V gene, CDR1 is ENHRY and CDR2 is SYGVKD. The CDR3 loop spans 17 amino acids. The CDR3 is CAISEPPRDRGRETQYF. The CDR3 coding sequence is TGTGCCATCAGTGAGCCGCCCCGGGACAGGGGGAGAGAGACCCAGTACTTC.

This clonotype was counted only a few times. This chain uses TRBV28 with TRBJ2-7, with D perhaps assigned TRBD1 or TRBD2 (6 bases each). The germline V and J ends were trimmed by 3 bases and 4 bases, with 16 bases remaining between them. The germline CDR1 and CDR2 sequences are MDHEN and SYDVKM. This CDR3 has 15 amino acids. CDR3 in amino acids: CASSFWGDKVYEQYF. The CDR3 region has the DNA TGTGCCAGCAGTTTTTGGGGGGACAAGGTATACGAGCAGTACTTC.

This rearrangement joins TRBV30 to TRBJ2-2, with no clear D. The CDR3 covers 12 residues. CDR1 and CDR2 from the germline V gene are GTSNPN and SVGIG (reference sequence). V lost 5 bases, J lost 5 bases, and 9 bases lay in between. The CDR3 loop is CAWLINTGELFF. The DNA for the CDR3 is TGTGCCTGGCTGATAAATACCGGGGAGCTGTTTTTT.

The chain uses TRBV7-6 and TRBJ1-4; 10 bases line up with TRBD1. From germline, CDR1 is SGHVS and CDR2 FNYEAQ. V trimming: 2 bases; J trimming: 6 bases; junction bases outside the gene matches: 6. The CDR3 extends over 16 amino acids. CDR3: CASSLLQTGGYEKLFF. The CDR3 DNA sequence: TGTGCCAGCAGCTTACTTCAGACAGGGGGCTATGAAAAACTGTTTTTT.

This clonotype came up many times. The chain recombines TRBV29-1 with TRBJ2-1; TRBD2 agrees at 8 bases. Germline CDR1 reads SQVTM; CDR2 reads ANQGSEA. This CDR3 region has 15 residues. V was pared by 3 bases and J by 1 base, with 5 bases of the junction left unmatched. The CDR3 region has the DNA TGCAGCGTTGATGGGCTAGCGGGTTCCTACAATGAGCAGTTCTTC. Protein sequence: CSVDGLAGSYNEQFF.

The chain couples TRBV4-2 to TRBJ2-1, with 13 bases lining up with TRBD2. CDR1 is LGHNA and CDR2 is YNFKEQ in the germline V gene. The CDR3 has 17 amino acids. The V and J ends lost 2 bases and 8 bases, in that order; junction bases with no gene match: 9. The CDR3 here is CASSQTSTSGGVYEQFF. In DNA form, the CDR3 reads TGTGCCAGCAGCCAAACCAGTACTAGCGGGGGGGTTTATGAGCAGTTCTTC.